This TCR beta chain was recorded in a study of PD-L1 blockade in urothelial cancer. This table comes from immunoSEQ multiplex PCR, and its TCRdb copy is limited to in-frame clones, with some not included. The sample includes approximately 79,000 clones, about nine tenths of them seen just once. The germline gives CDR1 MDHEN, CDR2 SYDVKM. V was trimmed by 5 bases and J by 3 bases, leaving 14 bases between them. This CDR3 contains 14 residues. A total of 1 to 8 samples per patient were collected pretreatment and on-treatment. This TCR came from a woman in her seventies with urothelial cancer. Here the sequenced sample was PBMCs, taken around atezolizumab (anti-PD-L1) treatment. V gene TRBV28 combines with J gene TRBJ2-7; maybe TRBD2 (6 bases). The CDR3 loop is CASSGAWRGYEQYF. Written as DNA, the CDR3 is TGTGCCAGCAGTGGGGCTTGGCGGGGCTACGAGCAGTACTTC. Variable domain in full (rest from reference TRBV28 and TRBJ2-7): DVKVTQSSRYLVKRTGEKVFLECVQDMDHENMFWYRQDPGLGLRLIYFSYDVKMKEKGDIPEGYSVSREKKERFSLILESASTNQTSMYLCASSGAWRGYEQYFGPGTRLTVT.